This TCR beta chain stems from a study of shared clonotypes between healthy human individuals (TCRdb year 2020). Broadly, across the study: The cohort included a few men and two women between 18 and 49 years of age. Per donor, three plates each were used for CD4 naive and CD4 memory, two for CD8 naive, and one for CD8 memory. To estimate repertoire size and how much clonotype sharing occurs between individuals, the study deeply sequenced the blood TCR repertoires of about five healthy adults. Libraries were prepared and TCR repertoires were sequenced by different laboratories using diverse techniques, in order to increase sequencing depth and limit assay-specific biases. Leukapheresis yielded between about 0.9 and 8.9 billion PBMCs per donor.

TCR CDR3 regions were amplified from genomic DNA by multiplex PCR using the deep immunoSEQ assay. Genomic DNA extracted from each cell subset was distributed evenly over all wells of several immunoSEQ 96-well plates, and each plate served as one replicate. For sorted subsets, each replicate PCR was loaded with approximately 200 ng genomic DNA, equivalent to 30,000 or so T cell genomes. Purified libraries were quantified with a Qubit 3.0 fluorometer, sized on a Bioanalyzer 2100, and re-quantified with the KAPA Library Quantification kit. Every immunoSEQ 96-well plate was sequenced on a dedicated single-read 150-cycle Illumina NextSeq 550 flow cell. The paper's processing steps were these. Because the immunoSEQ output included only junctional sequences and no quality scores, the filtering could not be the same as the filtering used for full-length reads. Sequences were annotated with PyIR, a Python wrapper for IgBLAST v1.9, and V/J genes and CDR3 were assigned using IMGT germline references. Reads were filtered out if the reads had weak V/J assignments (E-value above 1e-6), no CDR3, stop codons, out-of-frame junctions, or ambiguous translated residues. A V3J clonotype was defined by an identical inferred V gene, J gene, and CDR3 amino acid sequence. The percentage overlap between two repertoires was calculated by dividing the number of shared unique clonotypes by the size of the smaller repertoire. RTK rarefaction, the Chao1 estimator, and Recon v2.1 estimates of unobserved clonotypes were used to assess repertoire richness. Generation probabilities were computed with OLGA for all TCRbeta clonotypes obtained by the gDNA method from four donors. TCRdb obtained this table from immuneACCESS and retained in-frame rearrangements with V and J assigned. These tables miss some clones; where compared with another copy, unresolved V genes account for less than half of the shortfall, and the remainder is unexplained. V, J and clone size were drawn from that table, and D and trimming were deduced from the DNA. The sample table records approximately 1,500,000 clones; around 98% of these occur just once. 0.4% to 0.45% of the sample rests with the top ten.

Donors were healthy HIV-negative adults with no recently reported acute infections or vaccinations. Only Caucasian adults living in Nashville, Tennessee, USA were represented among the donors. CD4+ T cells were enriched by magnetic negative selection, after which naive cells were positively selected on CD45RA and the negative fraction was taken as the memory subset. Blood was obtained by leukapheresis, after which PBMCs were separated by Ficoll-Histopaque density gradient centrifugation and cryopreserved in liquid nitrogen vapor phase. Analytical flow cytometry was used to check the purity and quantity of each magnetically sorted T cell population. From each sorted fraction, genomic DNA was isolated and quantified by UV absorbance on a Nanodrop 2000c. With respect to this clone: Which antigen it targets is not known. No clone much larger than this one lies a single base away; base qualities are absent.

Study-wide findings and limitations: Compared with non-shared clonotypes, clonotypes shared by all four sorted-subset donors had higher generation probabilities. Rarefaction of sorted-subset datasets indicated incomplete sequencing despite the large sequencing depth. The small number of donors limited the genetic and exposure-history diversity represented. Sampling was restricted to blood, and TCR repertoires in tissues likely differ from the TCR repertoires found in blood. Across a few donors, roughly 5.1% of naive CD4, approximately 3.6% of naive CD8, around 2.1% of memory CD4, and roughly 0.4% of memory CD8 clonotypes were shared. Pairwise subsampling indicated that sequencing depth was expected to affect the degree of clonotype sharing among donors. Naive subsets generally had larger estimated clonotype richness than memory subsets.

The germline V gene yields SNHLY for CDR1 and FYNNEI for CDR2. From cysteine to phenylalanine, the CDR3 is 17 amino acids long. Of all the DNA, just the CDR3 is kept, 51 bases in frame from base 1. V sheds 6 bases and J sheds 0 bases, leaving 18 bases between their ends. This TCR derives from a man aged 25-45 years in good health. Recombination joined TRBV2 with TRBJ1-3; TRBD1 might be the D gene, on 6 matching bases. Specimen: naive CD4+ T cells sorted from blood. The cell subset or site label on this specimen signifies: CD45RA+ positively selected. The DNA sequence is given as TGTGCCAGCAGCCTCTTGTTACAGGGAAACTCTGGAAACACCATATATTTT. Its coded protein is CASSLLLQGNSGNTIYF.